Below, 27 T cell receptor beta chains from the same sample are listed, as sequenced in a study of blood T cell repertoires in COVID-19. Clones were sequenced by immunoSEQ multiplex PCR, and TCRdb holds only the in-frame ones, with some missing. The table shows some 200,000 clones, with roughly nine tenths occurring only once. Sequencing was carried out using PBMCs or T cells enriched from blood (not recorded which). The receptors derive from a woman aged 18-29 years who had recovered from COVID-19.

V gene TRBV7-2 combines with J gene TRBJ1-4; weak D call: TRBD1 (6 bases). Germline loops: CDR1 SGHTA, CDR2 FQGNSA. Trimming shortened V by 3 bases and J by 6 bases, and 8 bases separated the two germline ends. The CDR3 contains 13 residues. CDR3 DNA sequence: TGTGCCAGCAGCTTTGCAGGGGATGAAAAACTGTTTTTT. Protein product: CASSFAGDEKLFF.

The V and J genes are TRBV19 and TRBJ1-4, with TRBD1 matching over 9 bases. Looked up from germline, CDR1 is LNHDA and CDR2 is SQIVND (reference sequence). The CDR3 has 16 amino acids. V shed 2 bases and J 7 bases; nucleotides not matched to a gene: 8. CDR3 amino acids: CASSIKADRGGEKLFF. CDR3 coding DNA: TGTGCCAGTAGTATAAAGGCGGACAGGGGAGGTGAAAAACTGTTTTTT.

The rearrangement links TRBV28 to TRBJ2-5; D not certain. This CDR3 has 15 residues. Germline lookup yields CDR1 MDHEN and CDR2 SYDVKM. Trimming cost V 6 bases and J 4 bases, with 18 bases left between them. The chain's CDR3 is CASRLGLGKSETQYF. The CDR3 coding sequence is TGTGCCAGCAGACTCGGTCTAGGAAAGTCAGAGACCCAGTACTTC.

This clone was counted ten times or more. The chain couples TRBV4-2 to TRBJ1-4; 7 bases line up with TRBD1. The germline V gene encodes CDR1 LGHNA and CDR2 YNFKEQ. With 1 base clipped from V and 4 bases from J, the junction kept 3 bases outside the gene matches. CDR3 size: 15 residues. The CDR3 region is CASSQGGTDNEKLFF. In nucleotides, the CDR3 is TGTGCCAGCAGCCAAGGGGGGACAGATAATGAAAAACTGTTTTTT.

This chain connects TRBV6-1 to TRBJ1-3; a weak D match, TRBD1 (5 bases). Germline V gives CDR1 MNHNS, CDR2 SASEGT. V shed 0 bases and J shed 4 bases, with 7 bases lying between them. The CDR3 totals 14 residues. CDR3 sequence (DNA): TGTGCCAGCAGTGAAGCCCCAGGGGGAAACACCATATATTTT. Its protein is CASSEAPGGNTIYF.

The CDR3, as DNA: TGTGCCAGCAGTGAATTTGGAGGGATTGAGTTCCACGAGCAGTACTTC. Its protein product is CASSEFGGIEFHEQYF. This chain links TRBV25-1 with TRBJ2-7; the D gene is possibly TRBD2 (6 bases). Looked up from germline, CDR1 is MGHDK and CDR2 is SYGVNS. V was cut by 1 base and J by 5 bases, with 18 bases left in between. This CDR3 has 16 residues.

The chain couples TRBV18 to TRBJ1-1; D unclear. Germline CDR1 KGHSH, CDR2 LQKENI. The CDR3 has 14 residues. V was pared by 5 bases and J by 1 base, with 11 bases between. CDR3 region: CASSKGRGNTEAFF. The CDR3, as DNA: TGTGCCAGCTCAAAAGGACGGGGGAACACTGAAGCTTTCTTT.

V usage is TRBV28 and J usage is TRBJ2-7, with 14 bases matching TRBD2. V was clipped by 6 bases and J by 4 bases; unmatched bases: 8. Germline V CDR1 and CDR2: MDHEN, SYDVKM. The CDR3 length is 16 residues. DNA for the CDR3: TGTGCCAGCAGCCGCCATTGGACTAGCGGGGGGTACGAGCAGTACTTC. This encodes CASSRHWTSGGYEQYF.

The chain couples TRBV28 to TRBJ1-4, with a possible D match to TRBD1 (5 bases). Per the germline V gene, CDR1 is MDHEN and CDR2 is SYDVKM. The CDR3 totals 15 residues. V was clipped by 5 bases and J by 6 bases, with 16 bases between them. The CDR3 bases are TGTGCCAGCAGTCTGGGATCTTCGGGGGATGAAAAACTGTTTTTT. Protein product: CASSLGSSGDEKLFF.

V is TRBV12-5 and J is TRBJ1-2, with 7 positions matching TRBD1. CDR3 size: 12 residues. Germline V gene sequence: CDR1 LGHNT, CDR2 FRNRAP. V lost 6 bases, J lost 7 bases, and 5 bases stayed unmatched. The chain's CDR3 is CASGEGGRGYTF. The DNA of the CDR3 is TGTGCTAGTGGGGAAGGGGGCCGTGGCTACACCTTC.

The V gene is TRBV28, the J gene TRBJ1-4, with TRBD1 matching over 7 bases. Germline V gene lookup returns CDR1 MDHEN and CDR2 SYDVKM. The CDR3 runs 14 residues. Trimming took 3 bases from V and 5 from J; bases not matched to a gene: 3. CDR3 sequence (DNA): TGTGCCAGCAGTTTGGACAGGAGAAATGAAAAACTGTTTTTT. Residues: CASSLDRRNEKLFF.

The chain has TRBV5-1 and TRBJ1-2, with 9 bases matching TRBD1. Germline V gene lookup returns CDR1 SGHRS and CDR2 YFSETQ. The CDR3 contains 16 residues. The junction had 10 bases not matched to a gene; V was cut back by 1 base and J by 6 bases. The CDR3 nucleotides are TGCGCCAGCAGCTTGCGGTACAGGGGGCAGGGTGATGGCTACACCTTC. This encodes CASSLRYRGQGDGYTF.

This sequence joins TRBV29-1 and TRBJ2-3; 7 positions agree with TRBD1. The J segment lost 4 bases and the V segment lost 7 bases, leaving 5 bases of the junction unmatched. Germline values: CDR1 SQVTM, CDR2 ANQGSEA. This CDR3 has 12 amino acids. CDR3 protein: CSARQGPDTQYF. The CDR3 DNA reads TGCAGCGCCCGACAGGGCCCAGATACGCAGTATTTT.

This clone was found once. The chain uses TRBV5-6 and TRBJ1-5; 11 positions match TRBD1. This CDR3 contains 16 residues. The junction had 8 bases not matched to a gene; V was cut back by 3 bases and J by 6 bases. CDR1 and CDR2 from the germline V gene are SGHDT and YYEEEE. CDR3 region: CASSSAGTGGGQPQHF. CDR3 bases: TGTGCCAGCAGCTCAGCAGGGACAGGGGGAGGTCAGCCCCAGCATTTT.

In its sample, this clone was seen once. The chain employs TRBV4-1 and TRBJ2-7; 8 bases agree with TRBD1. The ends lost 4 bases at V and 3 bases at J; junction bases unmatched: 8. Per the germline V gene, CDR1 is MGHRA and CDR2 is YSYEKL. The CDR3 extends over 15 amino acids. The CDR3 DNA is TGCGCCAGCAGCCCCGGACAGGGCGATGTCTACGAGCAGTACTTC. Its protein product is CASSPGQGDVYEQYF.

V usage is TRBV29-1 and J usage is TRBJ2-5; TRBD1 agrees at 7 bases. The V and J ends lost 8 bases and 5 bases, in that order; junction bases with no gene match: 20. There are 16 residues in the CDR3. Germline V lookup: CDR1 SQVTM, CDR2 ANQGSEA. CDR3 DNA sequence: TGCAGCATCCCTTCGGGTCGACAGGGAATTTCGGAGACCCAGTACTTC. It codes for CSIPSGRQGISETQYF. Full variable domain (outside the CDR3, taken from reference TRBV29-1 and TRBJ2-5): SAVISQKPSRDICQRGTSLTIQCQVDSQVTMMFWYRQQPGQSLTLIATANQGSEATYESGFVIDKFPISRPNLTFSTLTVSNMSPEDSSIYLCSIPSGRQGISETQYFGPGTRLLVL.

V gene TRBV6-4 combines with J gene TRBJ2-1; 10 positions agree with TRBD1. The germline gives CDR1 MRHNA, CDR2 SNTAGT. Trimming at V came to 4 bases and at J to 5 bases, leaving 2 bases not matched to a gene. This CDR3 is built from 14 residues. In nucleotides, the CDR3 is TGTGCCAGCAGTGGGGACAGGGGCCACAATGAGCAGTTCTTC. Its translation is CASSGDRGHNEQFF.

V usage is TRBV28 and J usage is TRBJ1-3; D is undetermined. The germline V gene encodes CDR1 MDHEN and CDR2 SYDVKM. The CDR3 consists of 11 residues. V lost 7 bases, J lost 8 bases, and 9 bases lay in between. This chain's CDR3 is CASNDQDTIYF. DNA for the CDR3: TGTGCCAGCAATGATCAGGACACCATATATTTT.

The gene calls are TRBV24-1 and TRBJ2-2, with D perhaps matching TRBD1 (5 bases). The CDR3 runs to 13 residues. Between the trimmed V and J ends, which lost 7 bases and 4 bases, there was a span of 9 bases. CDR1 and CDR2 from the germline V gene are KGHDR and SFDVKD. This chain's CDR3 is CATRTDSTGELFF. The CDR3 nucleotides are TGTGCCACCAGGACAGACAGCACCGGGGAGCTGTTTTTT.

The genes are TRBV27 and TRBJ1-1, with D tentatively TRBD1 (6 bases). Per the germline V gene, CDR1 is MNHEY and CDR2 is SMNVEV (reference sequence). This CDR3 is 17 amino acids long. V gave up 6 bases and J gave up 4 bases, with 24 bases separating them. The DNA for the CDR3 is TGTGCCAGCAGGACCGGGGGGGCTCGCGTTGTTGGCACTGAAGCTTTCTTT. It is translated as CASRTGGARVVGTEAFF.

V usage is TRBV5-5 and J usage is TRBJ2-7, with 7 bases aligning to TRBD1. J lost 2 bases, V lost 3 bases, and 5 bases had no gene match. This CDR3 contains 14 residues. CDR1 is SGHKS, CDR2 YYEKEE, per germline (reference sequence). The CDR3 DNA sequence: TGTGCCAGCAGCTCGGGACAGCTAGCCTACGAGCAGTACTTC. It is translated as CASSSGQLAYEQYF.

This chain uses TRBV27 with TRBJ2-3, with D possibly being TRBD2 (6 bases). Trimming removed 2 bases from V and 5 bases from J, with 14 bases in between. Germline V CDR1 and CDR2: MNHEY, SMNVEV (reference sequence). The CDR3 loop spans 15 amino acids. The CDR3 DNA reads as TGTGCCAGCAGTTTACGAGCGCGGGGTATAGATACGCAGTATTTT. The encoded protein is CASSLRARGIDTQYF.

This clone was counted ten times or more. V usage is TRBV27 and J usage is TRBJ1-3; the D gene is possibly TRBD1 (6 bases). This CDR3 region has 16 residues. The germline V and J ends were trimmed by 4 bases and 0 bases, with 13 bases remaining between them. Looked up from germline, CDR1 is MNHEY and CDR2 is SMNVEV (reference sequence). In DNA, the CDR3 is TGTGCCAGCAGTTCCGGACAGCCAGACTCTGGAAACACCATATATTTT. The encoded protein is CASSSGQPDSGNTIYF.

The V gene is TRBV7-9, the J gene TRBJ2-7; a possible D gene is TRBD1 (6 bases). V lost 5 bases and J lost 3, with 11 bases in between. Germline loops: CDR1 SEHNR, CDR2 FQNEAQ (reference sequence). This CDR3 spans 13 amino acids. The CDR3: CASSPGHIYEQYF. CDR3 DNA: TGTGCCAGCAGCCCGGGACACATCTACGAGCAGTACTTC.

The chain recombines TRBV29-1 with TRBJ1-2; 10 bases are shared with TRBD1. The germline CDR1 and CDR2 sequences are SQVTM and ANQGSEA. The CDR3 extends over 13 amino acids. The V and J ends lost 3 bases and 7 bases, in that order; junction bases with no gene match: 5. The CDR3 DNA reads TGCAGCGTTGATGTCGGGGACAGGGGTGGCTACACCTTC. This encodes CSVDVGDRGGYTF.

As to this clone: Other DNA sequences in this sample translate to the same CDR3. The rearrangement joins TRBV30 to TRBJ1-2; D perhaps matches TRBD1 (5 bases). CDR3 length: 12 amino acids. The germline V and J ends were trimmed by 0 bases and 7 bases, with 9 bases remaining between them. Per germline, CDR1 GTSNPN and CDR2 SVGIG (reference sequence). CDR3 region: CAWSVGGGGYTF. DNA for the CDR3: TGTGCCTGGAGTGTGGGGGGAGGTGGCTACACCTTC. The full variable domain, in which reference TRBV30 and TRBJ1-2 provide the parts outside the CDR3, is SQTIHQWPATLVQPVGSPLSLECTVEGTSNPNLYWYRQAAGRGLQLLFYSVGIGQISSEVPQNLSASRPQDRQFILSSKKLLLSDSGFYLCAWSVGGGGYTFGSGTRLTVV.

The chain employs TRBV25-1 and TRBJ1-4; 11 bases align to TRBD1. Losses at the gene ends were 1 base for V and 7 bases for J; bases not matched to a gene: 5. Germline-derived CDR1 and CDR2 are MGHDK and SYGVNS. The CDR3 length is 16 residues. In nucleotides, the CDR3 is TGTGCCAGCAGTGAATCGGGACAGGGGGTAGGTGAAAAACTGTTTTTT. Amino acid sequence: CASSESGQGVGEKLFF.